This TCR beta chain was sequenced during a study of T cell repertoires in cytomegalovirus infection. Looking at the study overall: Epitope selection comprised recently identified HLA-C-restricted CMV epitopes and well-studied HLA-B-restricted CMV epitopes. Public TCR beta signatures were indicative of both CMV infection and a matching HLA type.

TCRdb called the reads again in MiXCR, with one record for every CDR3 protein. The sample lists about 830,000 distinct CDR3 sequences; around a third were seen once. A note on this clonotype: The antigen is not known.

The study, taken as a whole, reports: Carriers of CMV plus the relevant HLA were identified by cumulative public TCR beta family frequency. Dominating the ex vivo response were TCR beta clonotypes that were CMV-specific and HLA-C-restricted.

The sequence came from a human donor in good health (CMV status not recorded). Some clones in this sample may be carry-over from other donors' samples. The material sequenced was cultured CD8+ T cells from PBMCs, taken from culture after CMV antigen stimulation.

CDR3 sequence: CASSHPGEQMNTGELFF. CDR3 DNA sequence: TGCGCCAGCAGCCATCCCGGAGAACAAATGAACACCGGGGAGCTGTTTTTT. V usage is TRBV4-1 and J usage is TRBJ2-2; D gene unclear. V shed 3 bases and J shed 1 base, with 15 bases lying between them. CDR3 size: 17 residues. Germline lookup yields CDR1 MGHRA and CDR2 YSYEKL.